These 13 T cell receptor beta chains came from one sample sequenced in a study of T cell responses to AZD1222 COVID-19 vaccine. Data came from immunoSEQ multiplex PCR; TCRdb stores just in-frame clones and leaves some out. This repertoire shows around 150,000 clones, approximately 92% found once; its top ten account for roughly 3.1%. The material sequenced was peripheral blood, taken 28 days after the second AZD1222 dose. The receptors stem from an adult who received the AZD1222 COVID-19 vaccine.

The chain joins TRBV4-1 to TRBJ2-6, with 8 bases lining up with TRBD2. Germline loops: CDR1 MGHRA, CDR2 YSYEKL. V shed 0 bases, J shed 0 bases, and the junction held 10 bases outside the gene matches. The CDR3 runs to 20 residues. The CDR3 region has the DNA TGCGCCAGCAGCCAAGATGGGCCAGCGGGAGTGGCCTCTGGGGCCAACGTCCTGACTTTC. Its translation: CASSQDGPAGVASGANVLTF.

V gene TRBV19 combines with J gene TRBJ1-4, with 8 nucleotides matching TRBD1. Germline assignment: CDR1 LNHDA and CDR2 SQIVND (reference sequence). V lost 4 bases to trimming and J lost 0 bases; unmatched junction nucleotides: 1. This CDR3 has 15 residues. Here the CDR3 DNA reads TGTGCCAGTAGTACGGACAGGGCAACTAATGAAAAACTGTTTTTT. Protein: CASSTDRATNEKLFF.

The chain links TRBV5-1 to TRBJ1-4; D call uncertain. This CDR3 region has 14 residues. V lost 0 bases and J lost 3, with 6 bases in between. Germline CDR1 is SGHRS and CDR2 is YFSETQ. The CDR3 sequence: CASSLGAANEKLFF. CDR3 nucleotides: TGCGCCAGCAGCTTGGGGGCAGCTAATGAAAAACTGTTTTTT.

The chain recombines TRBV5-1 with TRBJ2-7; 7 bases are a match to TRBD1. This CDR3 spans 14 amino acids. Germline values: CDR1 SGHRS, CDR2 YFSETQ. Trimming removed 4 bases from V and 2 bases from J; junction bases left unmatched: 6. CDR3 DNA sequence: TGCGCCAGCAGCCCCGGACAGGAAACCTACGAGCAGTACTTC. It specifies CASSPGQETYEQYF.

The chain links TRBV7-2 to TRBJ2-4, with TRBD1 matching over 11 bases. Per germline, CDR1 SGHTA and CDR2 FQGNSA. There are 17 residues in the CDR3. V gave up 1 base and J gave up 0 bases; unmatched junction bases: 2. CDR3 DNA sequence: TGTGCCAGCAGCTTAGGGGACAGGGGGAAAGCCAAAAACATTCAGTACTTC. Residues: CASSLGDRGKAKNIQYF.

The J gene is TRBJ1-1, the V gene TRBV7-9; a possible D gene is TRBD1 (6 bases). With 7 bases removed from V and 0 bases from J, the gap between germline ends came to 9 bases. The CDR3 length is 13 residues. Germline assignment: CDR1 SEHNR and CDR2 FQNEAQ (reference sequence). For the CDR3, the DNA is TGTGCCAGCAACCGACAGGTGAACACTGAAGCTTTCTTT. Residues: CASNRQVNTEAFF.

This clone was seen a single time. V usage is TRBV2 and J usage is TRBJ2-3, with 9 bases lining up with TRBD2. The CDR3 length is 16 residues. In germline, CDR1 is SNHLY, CDR2 FYNNEI. The V segment lost 5 bases and the J segment 2 bases; nucleotides outside the gene matches: 8. CDR3 nucleotide sequence: TGTGCCAGCAGTAACTCCGGGACTAGCTTCACAGATACGCAGTATTTT. Amino acid sequence: CASSNSGTSFTDTQYF.

The V and J genes are TRBV5-8 and TRBJ2-7; 9 nucleotides align to TRBD1. The V and J ends lost 0 bases and 2 bases, in that order; junction bases with no gene match: 0. CDR1 is SGHTS, CDR2 YDEGEE, per germline. There are 14 residues in the CDR3. The chain's CDR3 is CASSLGQGAYEQYF. The CDR3 DNA reads TGTGCCAGCAGCTTGGGACAGGGGGCCTACGAGCAGTACTTC. Full variable domain (remainder filled in from reference TRBV5-8 and TRBJ2-7): EAGVTQSPTHLIKTRGQQATLRCSPISGHTSVYWYQQALGLGLQFLLWYDEGEERNRGNFPPRFSGRQFPNYSSELNVNALELEDSALYLCASSLGQGAYEQYFGPGTRLTVT.

The chain uses TRBV7-9 and TRBJ1-2, with D possibly TRBD1 on 6 matching bases. Germline V gene data show CDR1 as SEHNR and CDR2 as FQNEAQ (reference sequence). The CDR3 is 17 amino acids. V lost 5 bases and J lost 0, with 19 bases in between. This chain's CDR3 is CASSPPNTGPPNYGYTF. In nucleotides, the CDR3 is TGTGCCAGCAGCCCCCCGAACACAGGGCCCCCTAACTATGGCTACACCTTC.

To note about this clone: A read error may account for a junction end that differs from germline. As DNA, the CDR3 is TGCGCCAGCAGTCAAGGACAGGGGGCAGGGAACACTGAAGCTTTCTTT. It yields the protein CASSQGQGAGNTEAFF. The chain is built from TRBV4-1 and TRBJ1-1, with 11 bases matching TRBD1. The CDR3 consists of 16 residues. Germline loops: CDR1 MGHRA, CDR2 YSYEKL.

The V call is TRBV4-2, the J call TRBJ1-2, with TRBD1 matching over 8 bases. The trim removed 6 bases at V and 5 bases at J, leaving 2 bases unmatched. Germline V gives CDR1 LGHNA, CDR2 YNFKEQ. The CDR3 has 12 residues. The CDR3 nucleotides read TGTGCCAGCAGACAGGGGGAATATGGCTACACCTTC. Translating it yields CASRQGEYGYTF.

The chain is built from TRBV29-1 and TRBJ2-1, with D unclear. Trimming pared 2 bases from V and 8 bases from J, leaving 13 bases between. Germline assignment: CDR1 SQVTM and CDR2 ANQGSEA. The length of the CDR3 is 13 residues. In DNA form, the CDR3 reads TGCAGCGTTGAATATGACAACCCCCATGAGCAGTTCTTC. Protein: CSVEYDNPHEQFF.

V usage is TRBV5-1 and J usage is TRBJ2-3; D is perhaps TRBD2 (6 bases). V was pared by 2 bases and J by 11 bases, with 18 bases between. This CDR3 contains 14 residues. Germline-derived CDR1 and CDR2 are SGHRS and YFSETQ. CDR3 coding DNA: TGCGCCAGCAGCTTAAACCGGGCTCAGGAGGGGCAGTATTTT. It translates to CASSLNRAQEGQYF.